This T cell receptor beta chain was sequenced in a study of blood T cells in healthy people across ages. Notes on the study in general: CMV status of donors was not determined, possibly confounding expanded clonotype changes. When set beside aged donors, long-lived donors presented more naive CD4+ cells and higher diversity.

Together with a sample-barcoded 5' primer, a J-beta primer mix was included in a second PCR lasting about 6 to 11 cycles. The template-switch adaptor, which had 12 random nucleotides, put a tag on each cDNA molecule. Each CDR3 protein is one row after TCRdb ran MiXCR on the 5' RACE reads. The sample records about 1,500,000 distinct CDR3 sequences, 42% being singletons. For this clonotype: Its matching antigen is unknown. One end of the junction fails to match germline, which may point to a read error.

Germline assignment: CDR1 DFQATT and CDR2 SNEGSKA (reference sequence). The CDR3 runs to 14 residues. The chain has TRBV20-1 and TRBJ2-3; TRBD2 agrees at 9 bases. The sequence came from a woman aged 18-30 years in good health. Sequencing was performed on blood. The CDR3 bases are TGCAGTGCCAGACCGCGGGGGGGCACAAATACGCAGTATTTT. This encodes CSARPRGGTNTQYF.